This TCR beta chain was sequenced during a study of breast tumors, draining lymph nodes, adjacent tissues. Notes on the study in general: Compared with lymph nodes, tumors were less diverse; compared with nontumor tissue, more.

Details on this clonotype: What it recognizes is unknown.

Breast cancer patients provided tissue from their axillary draining lymph nodes. The length of the CDR3 is 15 residues. Deletions cut 1 base from V and 1 base from J, with 13 bases between. Germline-derived CDR1 and CDR2 are DFQATT and SNEGSKA (reference sequence). TCRdb independently ran MiXCR on the multiplex PCR reads; one entry per CDR3 protein. The table lists approximately 200,000 distinct CDR3 sequences, around 29% of them singletons, with 4.3% in the top ten. Sequenced material: axillary lymph node tissue. This clonotype was sampled from a female donor with breast cancer. Some clones in this sample may be carry-over from other donors' samples. V and J are TRBV20-1 and TRBJ1-1; TRBD1 is a possible D gene (5 bases). The CDR3 coding sequence is TGCAGTGCTAGAGGCCACAGGTCATGGAACACTGAAGCTTTCTTT. Encoded protein: CSARGHRSWNTEAFF.